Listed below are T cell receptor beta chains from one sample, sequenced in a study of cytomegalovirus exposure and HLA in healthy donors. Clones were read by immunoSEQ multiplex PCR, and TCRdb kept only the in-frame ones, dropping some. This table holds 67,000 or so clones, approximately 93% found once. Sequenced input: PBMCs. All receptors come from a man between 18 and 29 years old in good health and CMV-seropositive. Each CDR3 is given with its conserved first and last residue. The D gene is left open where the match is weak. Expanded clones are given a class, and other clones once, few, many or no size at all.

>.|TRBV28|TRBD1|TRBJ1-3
CASSYPDRRSGNTIYF
TGTGCCAGCAGTTACCCGGACAGGCGCTCTGGAAACACCATATATTTT
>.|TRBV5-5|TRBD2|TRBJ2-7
CASSRGGSGTYEQYF
TGTGCCAGCAGCCGCGGCGGTAGCGGGACCTACGAGCAGTACTTC
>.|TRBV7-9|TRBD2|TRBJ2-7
CASSLALGEGRNEQYF
TGTGCCAGCAGCTTAGCGTTAGGGGAGGGTAGGAACGAGCAGTACTTC
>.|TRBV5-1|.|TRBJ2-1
CASTTGTYNEQFF
TGCGCCAGTACAACAGGGACCTACAATGAGCAGTTCTTC
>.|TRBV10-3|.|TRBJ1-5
CAISGNNQPQHF
TGTGCCATCAGTGGTAATAATCAGCCCCAGCATTTT
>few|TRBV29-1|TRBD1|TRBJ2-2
CSVRIWTGGDTGELFF
TGCAGCGTTCGAATTTGGACAGGGGGAGACACCGGGGAGCTGTTTTTT
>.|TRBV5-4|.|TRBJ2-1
CASGRDNSYNEQFF
TGTGCCAGCGGCCGGGACAACTCCTACAATGAGCAGTTCTTC
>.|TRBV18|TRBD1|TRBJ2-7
CASSPLRTGFYEQYF
TGTGCCAGCTCACCGCTCCGGACAGGGTTCTACGAGCAGTACTTC
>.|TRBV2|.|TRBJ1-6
CASSGQAGLNNSPLHF
TGTGCCAGCAGTGGCCAAGCGGGACTGAATAATTCACCCCTCCACTTT
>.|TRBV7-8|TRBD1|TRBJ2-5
CASSFPGQGGETQYF
TGTGCCAGCAGCTTCCCAGGACAGGGCGGAGAGACCCAGTACTTC
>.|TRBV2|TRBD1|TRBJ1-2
CASFSRGPNYGYTF
TGTGCCAGCTTTAGCAGGGGGCCCAACTATGGCTACACCTTC
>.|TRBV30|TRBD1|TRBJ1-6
CACRRDSHSPLHF
TGTGCCTGCCGAAGGGACAGCCATTCACCCCTCCACTTT
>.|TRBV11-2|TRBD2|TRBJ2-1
CASSLMGLAANEQFF
TGTGCCAGCAGCTTAATGGGACTAGCAGCAAATGAGCAGTTCTTC
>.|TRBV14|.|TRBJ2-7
CASRHGAQYEQYF
TGTGCCAGCAGACATGGGGCTCAGTACGAGCAGTACTTC
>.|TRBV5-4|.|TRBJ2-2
CASSLYGELFF
TGTGCCAGCAGCTTGTACGGGGAGCTGTTTTTT
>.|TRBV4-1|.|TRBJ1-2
CASSQAPRGTGLF
TGCGCCAGCAGCCAAGCACCGCGAGGCACGGGGTTGTTC
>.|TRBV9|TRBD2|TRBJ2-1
CASSAVPYPGTSGYNEQFF
TGTGCCAGCAGCGCCGTCCCCTACCCTGGGACTAGCGGATACAATGAGCAGTTCTTC
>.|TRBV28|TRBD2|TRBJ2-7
CASRGTSGLSYEQYF
TGTGCCAGCAGGGGGACTAGCGGACTCTCCTACGAGCAGTACTTC
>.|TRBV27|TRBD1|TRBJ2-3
CASSLGQGSDTQYF
TGTGCCAGCAGTCTAGGACAGGGGTCAGATACGCAGTATTTT
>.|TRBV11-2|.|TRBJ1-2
CASSPLSGALYGYTF
TGTGCCAGCAGCCCGTTGTCAGGGGCTCTCTATGGCTACACCTTC
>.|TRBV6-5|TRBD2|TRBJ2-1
CASSYRAGVEQFF
TGTGCCAGCAGTTACAGGGCGGGGGTTGAGCAGTTCTTC
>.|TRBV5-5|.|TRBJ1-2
CASSLGGADGYTF
TGTGCCAGCAGCTTGGGCGGGGCTGACGGCTACACCTTC
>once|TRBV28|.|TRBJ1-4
CASSLDRFGKLFF
TGTGCCAGCAGTTTAGACAGGTTTGGAAAACTGTTTTTT
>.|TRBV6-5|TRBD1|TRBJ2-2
CASSSGTGTGELFF
TGTGCCAGCAGCTCCGGGACAGGCACCGGGGAGCTGTTTTTT
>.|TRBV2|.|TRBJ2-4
CASLGRGGGLAKNIQYF
TGTGCCAGCTTAGGAAGGGGGGGCGGTCTAGCCAAAAACATTCAGTACTTC
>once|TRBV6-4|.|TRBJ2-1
CASSEDTYNEQFF
TGTGCCAGCAGTGAGGACACCTACAATGAGCAGTTCTTC
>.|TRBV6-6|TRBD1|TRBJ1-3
CASSYPGQGEGNTIYF
TGTGCCAGCAGTTACCCCGGACAGGGGGAAGGAAACACCATATATTTT
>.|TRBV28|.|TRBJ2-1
CASSLTATYNEQFF
TGTGCCAGCAGTTTAACGGCGACTTACAATGAGCAGTTCTTC
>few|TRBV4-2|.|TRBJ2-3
CASSQDRVAQYF
TGTGCCAGCAGCCAAGATCGGGTAGCGCAGTATTTT
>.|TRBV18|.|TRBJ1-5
CASSPPSGTQNQPQHF
TGTGCCAGCTCACCACCCTCCGGGACACAAAATCAGCCCCAGCATTTT
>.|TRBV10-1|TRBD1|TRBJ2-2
CASSPTGYSGELFF
TGCGCCAGCAGCCCGACAGGGTACAGCGGGGAGCTGTTTTTT
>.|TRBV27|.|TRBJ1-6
CASRGAGRVYAYNSPLHF
TGTGCCAGCAGGGGGGCAGGGAGGGTTTACGCCTATAATTCACCCCTCCACTTT
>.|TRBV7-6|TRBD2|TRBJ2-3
CASSLAGLAGVGTDTQYF
TGTGCCAGCAGCTTAGCGGGACTAGCGGGAGTGGGCACAGATACGCAGTATTTT
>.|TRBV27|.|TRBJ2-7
CASAPNRDGEQYF
TGTGCCAGCGCTCCCAACAGGGATGGCGAGCAGTACTTC
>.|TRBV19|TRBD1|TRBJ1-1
CASSGDSRHTEAFF
TGTGCCAGTAGCGGGGACAGCCGGCACACTGAAGCTTTCTTT
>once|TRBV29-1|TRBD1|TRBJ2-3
CSVEFWTGEGATDTQYF
TGCAGCGTTGAGTTTTGGACAGGGGAGGGGGCGACAGATACGCAGTATTTT
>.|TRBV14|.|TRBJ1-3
CASSQEIPRPNTDDISNTIYF
TGTGCCAGCAGCCAAGAAATCCCGAGACCAAATACAGATGATATCTCAAACACCATATATTTT
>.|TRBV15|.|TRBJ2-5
CATSVGLSQETQYF
TGTGCCACCAGCGTGGGACTTTCACAAGAGACCCAGTACTTC
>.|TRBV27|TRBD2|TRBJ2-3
CASSRGRIPDTQYF
TGTGCCAGCAGCCGCGGGAGAATCCCAGATACGCAGTATTTT
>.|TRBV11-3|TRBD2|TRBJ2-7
CASSFGLAGAYEQYF
TGTGCCAGCAGCTTCGGACTAGCGGGGGCCTACGAGCAGTACTTC
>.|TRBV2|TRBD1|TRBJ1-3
CASSPQGGGNTIYF
TGTGCCAGCAGCCCACAGGGGGGAGGAAACACCATATATTTT
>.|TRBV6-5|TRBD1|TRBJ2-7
CASRGWGTGGNEQYF
TGTGCCAGCAGGGGTTGGGGGACAGGGGGAAACGAGCAGTACTTC
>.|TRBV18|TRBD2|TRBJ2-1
CASSLGAGGEQFF
TGTGCCAGCTCACTGGGCGCGGGGGGGGAGCAGTTCTTC
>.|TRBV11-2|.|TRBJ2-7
CASSRLPYEQYF
TGTGCCAGCAGCAGACTACCCTACGAGCAGTACTTC
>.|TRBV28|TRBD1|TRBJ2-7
CASSLTGSVYEQYF
TGTGCCAGCAGTTTGACAGGGTCAGTCTACGAGCAGTACTTC
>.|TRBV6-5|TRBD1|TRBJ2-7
CASSAGTGVTYEQYF
TGTGCCAGCAGTGCCGGGACAGGGGTAACCTACGAGCAGTACTTC
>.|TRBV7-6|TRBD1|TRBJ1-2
CASSPRTGGRYGYTF
TGTGCCAGCAGCCCGAGGACAGGGGGACGATATGGCTACACCTTC
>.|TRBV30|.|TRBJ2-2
CAWSPFPGELFF
TGTGCCTGGAGTCCCTTCCCCGGGGAGCTGTTTTTT
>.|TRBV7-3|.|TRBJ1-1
CASSTGVNTEAFF
TGTGCCAGCAGCACTGGAGTAAACACTGAAGCTTTCTTT
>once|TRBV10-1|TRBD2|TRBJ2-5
CASSPGQRGFQETQYF
TGCGCCAGCAGCCCGGGGCAGCGGGGATTCCAAGAGACCCAGTACTTC
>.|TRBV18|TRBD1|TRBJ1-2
CASSLGTDRGWGGYTF
TGTGCCAGCTCACTAGGGACAGACCGAGGATGGGGTGGCTACACCTTC
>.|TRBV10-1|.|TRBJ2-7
CASSLGEAYEQYF
TGCGCCAGCAGTTTAGGGGAGGCCTACGAGCAGTACTTC
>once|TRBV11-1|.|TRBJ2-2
CASSLSQGWTGELFF
TGTGCCAGCAGCTTATCACAGGGCTGGACCGGGGAGCTGTTTTTT
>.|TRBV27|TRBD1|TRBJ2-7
CASSPGPGQGGWEQYF
TGTGCCAGCAGTCCCGGACCGGGACAGGGAGGGTGGGAGCAGTACTTC